Listed below are T cell receptor beta chains from one sample, sequenced in a study of cytomegalovirus exposure and HLA in healthy donors. Repertoires were generated with immunoSEQ multiplex PCR, while TCRdb's copy carries only in-frame clones and drops some. The sample has 68,000 or so clones; 96% are singletons. The sample consisted of PBMCs. All receptors derive from a young man in good health and CMV-seronegative. Each CDR3 is given with its conserved first and last residue. A D gene is named only where the DNA matches it firmly. Size tells how often a clone was seen (once, few, many) or the class of an expanded clone, and some rows leave it out.

V gene	clone size	D gene	J gene	CDR3 DNA	CDR3 protein
TRBV5-1	once	TRBD1	TRBJ1-2	TGCGCCAGCAGCTTGTACGGACAGGGGGCCTATGGCTACACCTTC	CASSLYGQGAYGYTF
TRBV9	NA	TRBD2	TRBJ2-3	TGTGCCAGCAGCGTCCCCACTAGCGACCACACAGATACGCAGTATTTT	CASSVPTSDHTDTQYF
TRBV5-4	NA	NA	TRBJ1-1	TGTGCCAGCAGCTTTGGGGCTGCCAGCCTGAACACTGAAGCTTTCTTT	CASSFGAASLNTEAFF
TRBV6-5	NA	TRBD1	TRBJ1-5	TGTGCCAGCAGACGGACAGGGGGGAATCAGCCCCAGCATTTT	CASRRTGGNQPQHF
TRBV28	NA	TRBD1	TRBJ1-5	TGTGCCAGCACCCCCACGGACAGGGTTTGGGATCAGCCCCAGCATTTT	CASTPTDRVWDQPQHF
TRBV29-1	NA	NA	TRBJ2-3	TGCAGCGTTGAAGTGGGGACATGGAGCACAGATACGCAGTATTTT	CSVEVGTWSTDTQYF
TRBV21-1	NA	NA	TRBJ1-3	TGTGCCAGCAGCAAAGATGGGAGCTCTGGAAACACCATATATTTT	CASSKDGSSGNTIYF
TRBV4-1	once	TRBD1	TRBJ2-7	TGCGCCAGCAGCCTAGGGACAGCCTACGAGCAGTACTTC	CASSLGTAYEQYF
TRBV28	NA	NA	TRBJ1-1	TGTGCCAGCAGTTTACAGGCACCAGGGCAAGCTTTCTTT	CASSLQAPGQAFF
TRBV19	NA	TRBD1	TRBJ1-5	TGTGCCAGTAGTACCTCCGGACAGGGGGCCTGGAATCAGCCCCAGCATTTT	CASSTSGQGAWNQPQHF
TRBV18	NA	NA	TRBJ1-4	TGTGCCAGCTCACCCCGGTCTACGGGTAATGAAAAACTGTTTTTT	CASSPRSTGNEKLFF
TRBV7-8	NA	TRBD1	TRBJ2-1	TGTGCCAGCAGGACCGGGACAGGGGGCAATGAGCAGTTCTTC	CASRTGTGGNEQFF
TRBV6-6	NA	TRBD1	TRBJ1-2	TGTGCCAGCACCTTACGACAGGGGGCTGCTGGCTACACCTTC	CASTLRQGAAGYTF
TRBV10-2	NA	NA	TRBJ2-3	TGCGCCAGCAGTGAGTCGACTCCGGCTGGAGTTAACTCAGATACGCAGTATTTT	CASSESTPAGVNSDTQYF
TRBV5-1	NA	NA	TRBJ2-1	TGCGCCAGCAGCTTGACCTTTCCCGGGACAGGGCTCCTAGCGGGAGACTCCTACAATGAGCAGTTCTTC	CASSLTFPGTGLLAGDSYNEQFF
TRBV10-2	once	NA	TRBJ1-2	TGCGCCAGCAGTGAGCGGGGGACTAACTATGGCTACACCTTC	CASSERGTNYGYTF
TRBV11-3	NA	TRBD1	TRBJ2-1	TGTGCCAGCGGTCGGGACAGGGGATACAATGAGCAGTTCTTC	CASGRDRGYNEQFF
TRBV6-1	NA	TRBD1	TRBJ1-5	TGTGCCAGCAGTGGGACAGGGGTTGGTCAGCCCCAGCATTTT	CASSGTGVGQPQHF
TRBV5-6	NA	TRBD1	TRBJ2-5	TGTGCCAGCAGCTTTGGACAGGGTCAAGAGACCCAGTACTTC	CASSFGQGQETQYF
TRBV7-6	NA	TRBD2	TRBJ2-5	TGTGCCAGCAGCTTAGGAGCGGGAGGCGCTTCGGAGACCCAGTACTTC	CASSLGAGGASETQYF
TRBV5-5	NA	TRBD1	TRBJ1-2	TGTGCCAGCAGCTTTTTGACAGGGCCTAGGTATGGCTACACCTTC	CASSFLTGPRYGYTF
TRBV7-8	NA	TRBD1	TRBJ1-5	TGTGCCAGCAGCACAACGGGACAGGGAAATCAGCCCCAGCATTTT	CASSTTGQGNQPQHF
TRBV6-1	few	TRBD1	TRBJ2-5	TGTGCCAGCAGTGGGACCAGGGGGTTCCAAGAGACCCAGTACTTC	CASSGTRGFQETQYF
TRBV30	NA	NA	TRBJ1-4	TGTGCCTGGAGTGCCCCGGGGCAGGGGACAAAACTGTTTTTT	CAWSAPGQGTKLFF
TRBV19	NA	TRBD1	TRBJ2-7	TGTGCCAGTAGTTCGGGACAGGCACCCTACGAGCAGTACTTC	CASSSGQAPYEQYF
TRBV29-1	NA	TRBD1	TRBJ2-3	TGCAGCGTTGTAGGGACAGGGTCAGATACGCAGTATTTT	CSVVGTGSDTQYF
TRBV2	NA	NA	TRBJ1-5	TGTGCCAGCACCGGACAGCAGGGGAATCAGCCCCAGCATTTT	CASTGQQGNQPQHF
TRBV6-1	once	NA	TRBJ1-1	TGTGCCAGCAGTGCGAGGGAAGGAGATGAAGCTTTCTTT	CASSAREGDEAFF
TRBV2	NA	NA	TRBJ2-1	TGTGCCAGCGGCCGAACCAGGAACTCCTACAATGAGCAGTTCTTC	CASGRTRNSYNEQFF
TRBV2	NA	TRBD2	TRBJ2-1	TGTGCCAGCAGTCAAGCTAGCGGGAGGATTAATGAGCAGTTCTTC	CASSQASGRINEQFF
TRBV6-1	NA	NA	TRBJ1-2	TGTGCCAGCAGTGAAGGAGTACCTAACTATGGCTACACCTTC	CASSEGVPNYGYTF
TRBV6-1	NA	TRBD1	TRBJ1-1	TGTGCCAGCAGACGGACAGGGAACACTGAAGCTTTCTTT	CASRRTGNTEAFF
TRBV7-9	NA	NA	TRBJ1-1	TGTGCCAGCAGTGGCAGTTCGAACACTGAAGCTTTCTTT	CASSGSSNTEAFF
TRBV15	NA	TRBD1	TRBJ2-1	TGTGCCACCAGCAGAGAGGACAGGGAATACAATGAGCAGTTCTTC	CATSREDREYNEQFF
TRBV7-7	NA	NA	TRBJ2-5	TGTGCTAGCAGCTTAGCGTGGGGAGCGCAAGAGACCCAGTACTTC	CASSLAWGAQETQYF
TRBV25-1	NA	TRBD1	TRBJ1-4	TGTGCCAGCAGTGAATCAACAGGGGACCTAGAAAAACTGTTTTTT	CASSESTGDLEKLFF
TRBV5-4	NA	NA	TRBJ1-2	TGTGCCAGCAGCTTGATCGGGGGTAGGGGCTATGGCTACACCTTC	CASSLIGGRGYGYTF
TRBV15	NA	TRBD1	TRBJ1-1	TGTGCCACCAGCAGAGAGACAGGGGCAAGGGTCACTGAAGCTTTCTTT	CATSRETGARVTEAFF
TRBV6-1	NA	NA	TRBJ2-5	TGTGCCAGCAGGGTACAGGGCTGGACCCAGTACTTC	CASRVQGWTQYF
TRBV7-8	once	NA	TRBJ1-5	TGTGCCAGCAGCCCAGAGGCGGGGGGCGGTCAGCCCCAGCATTTT	CASSPEAGGGQPQHF
TRBV5-1	NA	NA	TRBJ2-7	TGCGCCAGCAGCTTGGGGGGGCAGCTGGAGCAGTACTTC	CASSLGGQLEQYF
TRBV6-1	NA	TRBD1	TRBJ1-2	TGTGCCAGCAGGTCTACAGGGGGTGGCTACACCTTC	CASRSTGGGYTF
TRBV4-2	NA	TRBD2	TRBJ2-5	TGTGCCAGCAGCCAAGATGCCCTAGCGGGACAAGAGACCCAGTACTTC	CASSQDALAGQETQYF
TRBV28	once	TRBD1	TRBJ2-1	TGTGCCAGCAGTTTAGAAGGACAGGGGACCAGGGAGCAGTTCTTC	CASSLEGQGTREQFF
TRBV14	NA	NA	TRBJ1-1	TGTGCCAGCAGCCAAGAACCCACAACTGAAGCTTTCTTT	CASSQEPTTEAFF
TRBV7-9	NA	NA	TRBJ1-1	TGTGCCAGCAGCTTAGGACAGATGAACACTGAAGCTTTCTTT	CASSLGQMNTEAFF
TRBV7-8	NA	TRBD1	TRBJ1-6	TGTGCCAGCAGCCAAAGACAGGGGAGGGATTCACCCCTCCACTTT	CASSQRQGRDSPLHF
TRBV28	NA	NA	TRBJ1-2	TGTGCCAGCATGACAGGCTATGGCCCAACCTTC	CASMTGYGPTF
TRBV29-1	NA	NA	TRBJ1-2	TGCAGCGTTGATGCAGGGAACTATGGCTACACCTTC	CSVDAGNYGYTF